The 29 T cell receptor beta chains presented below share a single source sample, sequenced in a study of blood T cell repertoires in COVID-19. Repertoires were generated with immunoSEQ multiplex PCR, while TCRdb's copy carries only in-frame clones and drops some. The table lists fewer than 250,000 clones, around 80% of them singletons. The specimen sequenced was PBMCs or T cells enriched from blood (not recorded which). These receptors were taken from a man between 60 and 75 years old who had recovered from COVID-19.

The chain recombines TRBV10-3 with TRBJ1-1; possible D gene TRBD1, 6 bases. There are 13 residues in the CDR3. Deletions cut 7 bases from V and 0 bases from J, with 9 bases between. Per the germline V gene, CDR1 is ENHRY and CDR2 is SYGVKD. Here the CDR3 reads CAIKTGMNTEAFF. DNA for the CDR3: TGTGCCATCAAGACAGGAATGAACACTGAAGCTTTCTTT.

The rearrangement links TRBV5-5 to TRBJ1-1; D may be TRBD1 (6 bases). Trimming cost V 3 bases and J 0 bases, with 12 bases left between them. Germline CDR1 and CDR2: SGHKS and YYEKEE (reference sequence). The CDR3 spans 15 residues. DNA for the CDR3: TGTGCCAGCAGCTACGTAGGGACAATGAACACTGAAGCTTTCTTT. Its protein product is CASSYVGTMNTEAFF.

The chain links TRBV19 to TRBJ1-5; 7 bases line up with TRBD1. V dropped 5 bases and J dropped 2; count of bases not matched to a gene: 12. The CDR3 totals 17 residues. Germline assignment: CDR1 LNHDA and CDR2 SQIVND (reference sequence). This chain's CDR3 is CASSPRWGQSGNQPQHF. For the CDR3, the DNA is TGTGCCAGTAGTCCCAGATGGGGACAGTCAGGCAATCAGCCCCAGCATTTT.

The CDR3 bases are TGTGCCAGCAGTGACCTCACAGGGGGCAGTAATCAGCCCCAGCATTTT. The encoded protein is CASSDLTGGSNQPQHF. The chain has TRBV6-1 and TRBJ1-5, with TRBD1 identical over 9 bases. J gave up 4 bases and V 3 bases, and 7 bases lay outside the gene matches. In germline, CDR1 is MNHNS, CDR2 SASEGT. The CDR3 length is 16 residues.

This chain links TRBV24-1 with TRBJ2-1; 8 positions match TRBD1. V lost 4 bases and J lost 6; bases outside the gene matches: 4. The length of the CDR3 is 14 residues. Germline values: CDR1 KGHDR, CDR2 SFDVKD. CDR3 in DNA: TGTGCCACCAGTGAGGAGACAGGGGTCAATGAGCAGTTCTTC. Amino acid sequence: CATSEETGVNEQFF.

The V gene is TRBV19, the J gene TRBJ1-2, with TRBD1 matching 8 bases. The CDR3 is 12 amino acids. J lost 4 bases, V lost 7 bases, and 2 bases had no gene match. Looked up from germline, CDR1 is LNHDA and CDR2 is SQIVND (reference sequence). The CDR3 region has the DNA TGTGCCAGTATTGACAGGGGCTATGGCTACACCTTC. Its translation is CASIDRGYGYTF.

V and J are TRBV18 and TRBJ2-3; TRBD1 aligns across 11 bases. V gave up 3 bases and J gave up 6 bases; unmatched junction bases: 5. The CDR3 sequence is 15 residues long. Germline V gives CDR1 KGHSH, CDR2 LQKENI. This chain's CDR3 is CASSPGQGVEDTQYF. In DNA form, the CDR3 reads TGTGCCAGCTCACCGGGACAGGGGGTGGAGGATACGCAGTATTTT.

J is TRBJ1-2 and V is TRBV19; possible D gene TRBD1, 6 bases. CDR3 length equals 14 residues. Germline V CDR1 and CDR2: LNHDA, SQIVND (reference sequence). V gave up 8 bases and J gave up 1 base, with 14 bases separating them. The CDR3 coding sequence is TGTGCCAGTTCCGGGACAATAAGTAACTATGGCTACACCTTC. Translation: CASSGTISNYGYTF.

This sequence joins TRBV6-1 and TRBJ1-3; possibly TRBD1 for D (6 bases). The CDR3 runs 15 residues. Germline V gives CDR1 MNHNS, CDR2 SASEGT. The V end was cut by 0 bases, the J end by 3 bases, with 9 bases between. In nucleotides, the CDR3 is TGTGCCAGCAGTGAAGCTTCCAGGGGTGGAAACACCATATATTTT. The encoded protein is CASSEASRGGNTIYF.

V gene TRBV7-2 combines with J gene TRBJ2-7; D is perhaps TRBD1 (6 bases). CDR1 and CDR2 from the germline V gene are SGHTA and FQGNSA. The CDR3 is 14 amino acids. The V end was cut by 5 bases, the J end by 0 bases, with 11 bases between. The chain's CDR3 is CASSHTGNSYEQYF. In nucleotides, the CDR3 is TGTGCCAGCAGCCATACAGGGAACTCCTACGAGCAGTACTTC.

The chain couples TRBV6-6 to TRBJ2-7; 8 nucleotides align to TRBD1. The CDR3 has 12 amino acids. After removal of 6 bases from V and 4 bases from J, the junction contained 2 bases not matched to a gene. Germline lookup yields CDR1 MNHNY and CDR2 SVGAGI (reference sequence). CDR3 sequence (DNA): TGTGCCAGCAGCGACAGGGGATACGAGCAGTACTTC. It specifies CASSDRGYEQYF.

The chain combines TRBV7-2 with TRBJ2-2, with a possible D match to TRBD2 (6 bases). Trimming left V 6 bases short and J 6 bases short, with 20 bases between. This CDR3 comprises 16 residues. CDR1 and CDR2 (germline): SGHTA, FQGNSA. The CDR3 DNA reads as TGTGCCAGCAGTTCGACCCCACCGGGGGTGGCCGGGGAGCTGTTTTTT. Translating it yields CASSSTPPGVAGELFF.

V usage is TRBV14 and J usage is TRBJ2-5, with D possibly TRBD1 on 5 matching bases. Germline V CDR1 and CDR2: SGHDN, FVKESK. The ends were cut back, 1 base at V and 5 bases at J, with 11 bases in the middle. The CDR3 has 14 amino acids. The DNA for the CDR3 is TGTGCCAGCAGCCAAGGAACCAAGGGGGAGACCCAGTACTTC. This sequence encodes CASSQGTKGETQYF.

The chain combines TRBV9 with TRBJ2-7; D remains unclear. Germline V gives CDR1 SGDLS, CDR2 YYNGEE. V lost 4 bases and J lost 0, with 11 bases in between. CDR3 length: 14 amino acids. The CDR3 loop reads CASSPLRISYEQYF. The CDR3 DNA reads TGTGCCAGCAGCCCCCTGAGGATCTCCTACGAGCAGTACTTC.

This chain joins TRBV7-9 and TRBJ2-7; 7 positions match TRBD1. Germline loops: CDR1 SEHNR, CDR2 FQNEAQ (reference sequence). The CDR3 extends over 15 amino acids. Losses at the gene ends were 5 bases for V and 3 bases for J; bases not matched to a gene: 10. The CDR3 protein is CASSQRTGLHYEQYF. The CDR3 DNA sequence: TGTGCCAGCAGCCAAAGGACAGGTTTGCACTACGAGCAGTACTTC.

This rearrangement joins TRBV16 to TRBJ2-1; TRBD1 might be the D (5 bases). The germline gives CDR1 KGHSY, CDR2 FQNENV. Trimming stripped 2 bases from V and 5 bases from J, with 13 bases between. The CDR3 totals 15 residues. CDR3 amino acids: CASSQQAGINNEQFF. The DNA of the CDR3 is TGTGCCAGCAGCCAACAGGCAGGGATAAACAATGAGCAGTTCTTC.

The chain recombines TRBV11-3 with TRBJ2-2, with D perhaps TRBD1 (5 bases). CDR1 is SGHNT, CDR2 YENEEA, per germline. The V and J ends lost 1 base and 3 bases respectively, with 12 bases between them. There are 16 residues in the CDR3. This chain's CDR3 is CASSLGDREYTGELFF. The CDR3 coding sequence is TGTGCCAGCAGCTTAGGTGACAGAGAGTACACCGGGGAGCTGTTTTTT. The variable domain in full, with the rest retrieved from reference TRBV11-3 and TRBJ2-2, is EAGVVQSPRYKIIEKKQPVAFWCNPISGHNTLYWYLQNLGQGPELLIRYENEEAVDDSQLPKDRFSAERLKGVDSTLKIQPAELGDSAVYLCASSLGDREYTGELFFGEGSRLTVL.

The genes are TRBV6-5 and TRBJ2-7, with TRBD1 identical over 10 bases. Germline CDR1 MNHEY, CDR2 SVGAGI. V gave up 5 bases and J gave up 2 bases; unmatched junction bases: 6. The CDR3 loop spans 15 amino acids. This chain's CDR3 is CASSRQGAGTYEQYF. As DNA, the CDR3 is TGTGCCAGCAGTCGACAGGGGGCCGGGACCTACGAGCAGTACTTC.

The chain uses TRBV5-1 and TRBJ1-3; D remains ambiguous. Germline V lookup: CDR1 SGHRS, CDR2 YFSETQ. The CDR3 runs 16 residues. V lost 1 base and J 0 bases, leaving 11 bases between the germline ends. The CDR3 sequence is CASSLSGPTSGNTIYF. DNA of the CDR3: TGCGCCAGCAGCTTGAGTGGGCCTACCTCTGGAAACACCATATATTTT.

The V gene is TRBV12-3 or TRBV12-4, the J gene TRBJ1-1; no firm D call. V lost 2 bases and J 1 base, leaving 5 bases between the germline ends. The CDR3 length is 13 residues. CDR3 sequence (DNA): TGTGCCAGCAGTTTATCTCCGAACACTGAAGCTTTCTTT. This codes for CASSLSPNTEAFF.

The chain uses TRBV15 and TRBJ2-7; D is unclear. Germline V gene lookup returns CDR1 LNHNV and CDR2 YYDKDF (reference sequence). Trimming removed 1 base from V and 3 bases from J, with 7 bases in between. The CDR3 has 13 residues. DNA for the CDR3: TGTGCCACCAGCAGAGTAGCAGACTACGAGCAGTACTTC. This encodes CATSRVADYEQYF.

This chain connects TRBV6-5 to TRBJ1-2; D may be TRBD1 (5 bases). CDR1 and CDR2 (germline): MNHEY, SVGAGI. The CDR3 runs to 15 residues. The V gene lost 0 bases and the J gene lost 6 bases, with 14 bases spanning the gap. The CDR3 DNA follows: TGTGCCAGCAGTTACTCGAGTTGGACAAAGAATGGCTACACCTTC. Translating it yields CASSYSSWTKNGYTF.

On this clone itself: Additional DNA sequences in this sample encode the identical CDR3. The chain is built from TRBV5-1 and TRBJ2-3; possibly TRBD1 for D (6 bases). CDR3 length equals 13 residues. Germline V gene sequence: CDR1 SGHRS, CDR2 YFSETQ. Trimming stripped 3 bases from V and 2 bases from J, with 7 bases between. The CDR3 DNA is TGCGCCAGCAGCTACAGGGACACAGATACGCAGTATTTT. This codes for CASSYRDTDTQYF.

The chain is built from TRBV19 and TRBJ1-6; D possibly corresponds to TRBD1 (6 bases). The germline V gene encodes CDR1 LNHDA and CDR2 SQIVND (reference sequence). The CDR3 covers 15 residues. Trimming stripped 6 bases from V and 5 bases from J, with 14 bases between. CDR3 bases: TGTGCCAGTAGCTCAGGACAGATAGATAATTCACCCCTCCACTTT. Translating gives CASSSGQIDNSPLHF.

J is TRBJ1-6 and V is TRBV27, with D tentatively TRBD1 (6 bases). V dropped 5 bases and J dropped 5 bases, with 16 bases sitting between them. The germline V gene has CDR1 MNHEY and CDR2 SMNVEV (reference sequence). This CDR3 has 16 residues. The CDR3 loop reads CASSLRTAGNNSPLHF. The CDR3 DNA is TGTGCCAGCAGTCTCCGGACAGCGGGAAATAATTCACCCCTCCACTTT.

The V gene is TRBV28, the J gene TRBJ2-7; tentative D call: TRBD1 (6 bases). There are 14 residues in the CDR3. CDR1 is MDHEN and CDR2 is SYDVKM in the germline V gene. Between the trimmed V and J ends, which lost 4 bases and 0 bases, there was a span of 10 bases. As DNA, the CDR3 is TGTGCCAGCAGTTCCTCGGACAGCTCCTACGAGCAGTACTTC. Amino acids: CASSSSDSSYEQYF.

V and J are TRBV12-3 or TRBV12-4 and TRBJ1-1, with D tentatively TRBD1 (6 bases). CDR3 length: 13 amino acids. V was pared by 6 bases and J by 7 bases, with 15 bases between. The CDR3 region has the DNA TGTGCCAGCAGCCCGGACAGCCCCAGTGAAGCTTTCTTT. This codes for CASSPDSPSEAFF.

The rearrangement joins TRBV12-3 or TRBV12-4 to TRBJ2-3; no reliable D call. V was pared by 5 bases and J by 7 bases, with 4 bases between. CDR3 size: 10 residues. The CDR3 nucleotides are TGTGCCAGCAGTGTAAATACGCAGTATTTT. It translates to CASSVNTQYF.

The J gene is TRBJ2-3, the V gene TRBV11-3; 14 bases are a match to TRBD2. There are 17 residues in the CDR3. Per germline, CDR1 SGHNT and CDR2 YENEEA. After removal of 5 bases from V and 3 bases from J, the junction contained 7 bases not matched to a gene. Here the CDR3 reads CASSGLAGGPLTDTQYF. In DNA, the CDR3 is TGTGCCAGCAGCGGACTAGCGGGGGGCCCGTTGACAGATACGCAGTATTTT.